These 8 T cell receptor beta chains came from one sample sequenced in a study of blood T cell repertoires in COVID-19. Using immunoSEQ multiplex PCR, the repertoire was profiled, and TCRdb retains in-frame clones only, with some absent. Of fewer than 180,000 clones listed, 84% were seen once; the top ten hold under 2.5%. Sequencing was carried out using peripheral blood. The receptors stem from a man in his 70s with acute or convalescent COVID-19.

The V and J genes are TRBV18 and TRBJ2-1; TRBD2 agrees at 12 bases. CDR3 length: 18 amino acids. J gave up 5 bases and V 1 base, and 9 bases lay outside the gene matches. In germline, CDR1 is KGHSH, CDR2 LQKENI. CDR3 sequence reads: CASSPRNTRLAGDNEQFF. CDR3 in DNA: TGTGCCAGCTCACCACGGAACACACGACTAGCGGGGGACAATGAGCAGTTCTTC. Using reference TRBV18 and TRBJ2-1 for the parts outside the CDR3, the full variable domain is NAGVMQNPRHLVRRRGQEARLRCSPMKGHSHVYWYRQLPEEGLKFMVYLQKENIIDESGMPKERFSAEFPKEGPSILRIQQVVRGDSAAYFCASSPRNTRLAGDNEQFFGPGTRLTVL.

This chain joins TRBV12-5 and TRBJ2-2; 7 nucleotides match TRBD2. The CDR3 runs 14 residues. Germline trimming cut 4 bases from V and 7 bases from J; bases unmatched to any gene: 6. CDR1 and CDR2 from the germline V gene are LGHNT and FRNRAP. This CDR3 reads CASGSGGNYGELFF. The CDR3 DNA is TGTGCTAGTGGTTCGGGGGGAAATTACGGGGAGCTGTTTTTT.

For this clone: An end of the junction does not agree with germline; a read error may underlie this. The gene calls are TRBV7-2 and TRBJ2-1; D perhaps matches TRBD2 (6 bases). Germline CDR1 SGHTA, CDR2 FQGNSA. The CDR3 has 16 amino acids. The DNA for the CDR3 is TGTGCCAGCAGCTTACGAGGTGGGGGGATATACAATGAACAGTTCTTC. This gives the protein CASSLRGGGIYNEQFF.

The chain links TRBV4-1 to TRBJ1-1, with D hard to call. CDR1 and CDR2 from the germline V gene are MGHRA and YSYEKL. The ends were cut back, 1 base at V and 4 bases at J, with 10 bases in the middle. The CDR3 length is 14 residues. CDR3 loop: CASSQVGSGTEAFF. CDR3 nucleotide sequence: TGCGCCAGCAGCCAAGTTGGTTCGGGCACTGAAGCTTTCTTT.

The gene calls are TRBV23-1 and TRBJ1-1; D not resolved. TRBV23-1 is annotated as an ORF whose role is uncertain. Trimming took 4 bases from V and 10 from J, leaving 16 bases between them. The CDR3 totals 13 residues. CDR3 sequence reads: CASSLRGCYVAFF. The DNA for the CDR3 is TGCGCCAGCAGTCTGCGGGGTTGCTATGTAGCTTTCTTT.

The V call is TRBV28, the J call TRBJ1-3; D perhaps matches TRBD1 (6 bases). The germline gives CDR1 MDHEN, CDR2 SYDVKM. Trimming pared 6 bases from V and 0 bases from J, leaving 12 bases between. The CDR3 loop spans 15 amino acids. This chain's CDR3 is CASRRQARSGNTIYF. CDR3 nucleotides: TGTGCCAGCAGGAGACAGGCCCGCTCTGGAAACACCATATATTTT. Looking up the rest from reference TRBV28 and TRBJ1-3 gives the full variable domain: DVKVTQSSRYLVKRTGEKVFLECVQDMDHENMFWYRQDPGLGLRLIYFSYDVKMKEKGDIPEGYSVSREKKERFSLILESASTNQTSMYLCASRRQARSGNTIYFGEGSWLTVV.

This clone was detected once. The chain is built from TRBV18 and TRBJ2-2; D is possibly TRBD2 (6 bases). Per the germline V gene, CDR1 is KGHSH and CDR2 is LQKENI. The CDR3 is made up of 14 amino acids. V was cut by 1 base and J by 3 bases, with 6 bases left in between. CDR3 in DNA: TGTGCCAGCTCACCACGCGGGGACACCGGGGAGCTGTTTTTT. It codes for CASSPRGDTGELFF.

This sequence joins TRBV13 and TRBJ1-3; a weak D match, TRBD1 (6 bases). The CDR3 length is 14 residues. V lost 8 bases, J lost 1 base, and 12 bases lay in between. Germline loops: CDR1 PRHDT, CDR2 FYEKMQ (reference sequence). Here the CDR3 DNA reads TGTGCCAGCGCCCTGACAGGTTCTGGAAACACCATATATTTT. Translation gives CASALTGSGNTIYF.